Below are 25 T cell receptor beta chains sequenced from a single sample in a study of cytomegalovirus exposure and HLA in healthy donors. The study ran its PCR with 60 Vbeta and 13 Jbeta primers. Repertoires were generated with immunoSEQ multiplex PCR, while TCRdb's copy carries only in-frame clones and drops some. In the table there are 150,000 or so clones, about three fifths of which are singletons. Sample: PBMCs. The source is a woman in her 30s in good health and CMV-seropositive.

The J gene is TRBJ1-5, the V gene TRBV7-2; D may be TRBD1 (6 bases). V shed 2 bases and J shed 5 bases, with 13 bases lying between them. CDR3 length equals 15 residues. The germline V gene has CDR1 SGHTA and CDR2 FQGNSA. CDR3: CASSLRGGHHQPQHF. DNA of the CDR3: TGTGCCAGCAGCTTAAGAGGGGGACACCATCAGCCCCAGCATTTT.

Only one count was recorded for this clone. This chain uses TRBV10-3 with TRBJ1-3; D perhaps matches TRBD1 (6 bases). Germline-derived CDR1 and CDR2 are ENHRY and SYGVKD. Between the trimmed V and J ends, which lost 5 bases and 3 bases, there was a span of 17 bases. This CDR3 is 16 amino acids long. The DNA for the CDR3 is TGTGCCATCAGTCCCACAGGGCCGGGGAGTGGAAACACCATATATTTT. This translates into CAISPTGPGSGNTIYF.

This clone was seen a single time. The J gene is TRBJ2-1, the V gene TRBV2; 11 nucleotides align to TRBD1. The CDR3 totals 15 residues. Per the germline V gene, CDR1 is SNHLY and CDR2 is FYNNEI. The trim removed 6 bases at V and 4 bases at J, leaving 5 bases unmatched. Here the CDR3 DNA reads TGTGCCAGCAGGGGGGACAGGGGGGGATACAATGAGCAGTTCTTC. Protein: CASRGDRGGYNEQFF.

This rearrangement joins TRBV29-1 to TRBJ2-5; 12 bases are shared with TRBD2. Germline CDR1 reads SQVTM; CDR2 reads ANQGSEA. The CDR3 covers 13 residues. V was pared by 7 bases and J by 5 bases, with 5 bases of the junction left unmatched. CDR3 sequence (DNA): TGCAGCGCAACGGGACTAGCGGGCGAGACCCAGTACTTC. Encoded protein: CSATGLAGETQYF.

The chain is built from TRBV9 and TRBJ2-5; unclear D gene. CDR1 is SGDLS and CDR2 is YYNGEE in the germline V gene. This CDR3 is 12 amino acids long. V lost 4 bases to trimming and J lost 0 bases, with 4 bases between them. The CDR3 DNA reads as TGTGCCAGCAGCCTTAACCAAGAGACCCAGTACTTC. Residues: CASSLNQETQYF.

The V and J genes are TRBV4-2 and TRBJ2-5; the match to TRBD1 covers 11 bases. The CDR3 runs to 16 residues. Per the germline V gene, CDR1 is LGHNA and CDR2 is YNFKEQ. V was pared by 1 base and J by 5 bases, with 6 bases of the junction left unmatched. The CDR3 coding sequence is TGTGCCAGCAGCCAAGTAAGGGGACAGGGGGTCGAGACCCAGTACTTC. Translated, it gives CASSQVRGQGVETQYF.

V usage is TRBV27 and J usage is TRBJ1-2; 8 bases line up with TRBD1. The germline CDR1 and CDR2 sequences are MNHEY and SMNVEV (reference sequence). V shed 3 bases and J 3 bases; nucleotides not matched to a gene: 6. This CDR3 is 15 amino acids long. DNA of the CDR3: TGTGCCAGCAGTTTCAGGACAGGGATCCACTATGGCTACACCTTC. This codes for CASSFRTGIHYGYTF.

This rearrangement joins TRBV7-2 to TRBJ2-5, with 7 nucleotides matching TRBD2. J was trimmed by 4 bases and V by 1 base; bases with no gene match: 6. CDR3 size: 15 residues. Per the germline V gene, CDR1 is SGHTA and CDR2 is FQGNSA. The CDR3 here is CASSLGAGRTETQYF. Here the CDR3 DNA reads TGTGCCAGCAGCTTAGGAGCCGGGAGGACAGAGACCCAGTACTTC.

CDR3 sequence (DNA): TGTGCCAGCAGTGGACAGCGGGGCGGCTACGAGCAGTACTTC. The encoded protein is CASSGQRGGYEQYF. This chain connects TRBV2 to TRBJ2-7; 7 nucleotides line up with TRBD2. The length of the CDR3 is 14 residues. Germline lookup yields CDR1 SNHLY and CDR2 FYNNEI. Trimming cost V 4 bases and J 3 bases; bases outside gene matches: 6.

The chain employs TRBV13 and TRBJ2-1, with 10 bases identical to TRBD2. Unmatched junction bases numbered 10, after V lost 4 bases and J lost 7 bases. This CDR3 is built from 16 residues. From germline, CDR1 is PRHDT and CDR2 FYEKMQ (reference sequence). CDR3 loop: CASSWAGTSVANEQFF. CDR3 DNA sequence: TGTGCCAGCAGCTGGGCCGGGACTAGCGTTGCGAATGAGCAGTTCTTC. The full variable domain, rest sourced from reference TRBV13 and TRBJ2-1, is AAGVIQSPRHLIKEKRETATLKCYPIPRHDTVYWYQQGPGQDPQFLISFYEKMQSDKGSIPDRFSAQQFSDYHSELNMSSLELGDSALYFCASSWAGTSVANEQFFGPGTRLTVL.

CDR3 residues: CASSLWSGSSDEQFF. The CDR3, as DNA: TGTGCCAGCAGCTTATGGAGCGGGAGTAGCGATGAGCAGTTCTTC. This sequence joins TRBV11-3 and TRBJ2-1; 8 bases map to TRBD2. Germline V gene sequence: CDR1 SGHNT, CDR2 YENEEA. This CDR3 region has 15 residues. Trimming removed 2 bases from V and 8 bases from J; junction bases left unmatched: 8.

The J gene is TRBJ2-7, the V gene TRBV16; D unclear. Germline V gene lookup returns CDR1 KGHSY and CDR2 FQNENV. The CDR3 has 16 residues. Trimming took off 0 bases at V and 0 bases at J, with 12 bases between the two ends. The CDR3 is CASSQSIGMSSYEQYF. The CDR3 bases are TGTGCCAGCAGCCAATCGATCGGTATGAGCTCCTACGAGCAGTACTTC.

This chain uses TRBV19 with TRBJ2-6, with a tentative D call TRBD2 (6 bases). The germline V gene has CDR1 LNHDA and CDR2 SQIVND (reference sequence). The germline V and J ends were trimmed by 7 bases and 0 bases, with 19 bases remaining between them. The CDR3 has 18 amino acids. This CDR3 reads CASKDRAGRASGANVLTF. DNA of the CDR3: TGTGCCAGTAAGGACCGCGCGGGACGGGCCTCTGGGGCCAACGTCCTGACTTTC.

This clone was detected once. This sequence joins TRBV30 and TRBJ2-1, with 11 bases lining up with TRBD2. The germline gives CDR1 GTSNPN, CDR2 SVGIG (reference sequence). J lost 5 bases, V lost 2 bases, and 2 bases had no gene match. The CDR3 runs 14 residues. CDR3 in amino acids: CAWSPGLADNEQFF. The CDR3 region has the DNA TGTGCCTGGAGTCCGGGACTAGCGGACAATGAGCAGTTCTTC.

The chain uses TRBV9 and TRBJ1-2, with 8 bases lining up with TRBD1. Germline values: CDR1 SGDLS, CDR2 YYNGEE. The CDR3 extends over 15 amino acids. V shed 2 bases and J 4 bases; nucleotides not matched to a gene: 7. For the CDR3, the DNA is TGTGCCAGCAGCGTGGGACAGGATGACTTCTATGGCTACACCTTC. Translating gives CASSVGQDDFYGYTF.

V is TRBV10-3 and J is TRBJ2-5; a weak D match, TRBD1 (8 bases). The CDR3 is made up of 14 amino acids. V shed 4 bases and J shed 3 bases, with 12 bases lying between them. Germline-derived CDR1 and CDR2 are ENHRY and SYGVKD. The CDR3 sequence: CAISATGGEETQYF. In nucleotides, the CDR3 is TGTGCCATCAGTGCTACAGGGGGGGAAGAGACCCAGTACTTC.

The chain joins TRBV2 to TRBJ2-7; TRBD1 agrees at 8 bases. Germline V gene lookup returns CDR1 SNHLY and CDR2 FYNNEI. The trim removed 8 bases at V and 3 bases at J, leaving 9 bases unmatched. CDR3 length equals 14 residues. CDR3 amino acids: CASELGQGLYEQYF. The CDR3 nucleotides read TGTGCCAGCGAACTTGGACAGGGCCTCTACGAGCAGTACTTC. Looking up the rest from reference TRBV2 and TRBJ2-7 gives the full variable domain: EPEVTQTPSHQVTQMGQEVILRCVPISNHLYFYWYRQILGQKVEFLVSFYNNEISEKSEIFDDQFSVERPDGSNFTLKIRSTKLEDSAMYFCASELGQGLYEQYFGPGTRLTVT.

This chain uses TRBV5-4 with TRBJ2-1; 9 nucleotides match TRBD2. This CDR3 is 15 amino acids long. Per germline, CDR1 SGHNT and CDR2 YYREEE (reference sequence). V shed 2 bases and J 5 bases; nucleotides not matched to a gene: 5. The CDR3 DNA follows: TGTGCCAGCAGCTTAGGCGGGGGGGCCAACAATGAGCAGTTCTTC. As protein: CASSLGGGANNEQFF.

The CDR3 DNA reads as TGTGCCTGGAGGGGACAGGGGCTACAGCCCCAGCATTTT. Amino acids: CAWRGQGLQPQHF. The chain is built from TRBV30 and TRBJ1-5; 10 bases map to TRBD1. CDR1 and CDR2 (germline): GTSNPN, SVGIG (reference sequence). The CDR3 sequence is 13 residues long. After removal of 3 bases from V and 7 bases from J, the junction contained 3 bases not matched to a gene. Variable domain in full (rest from reference TRBV30 and TRBJ1-5): SQTIHQWPATLVQPVGSPLSLECTVEGTSNPNLYWYRQAAGRGLQLLFYSVGIGQISSEVPQNLSASRPQDRQFILSSKKLLLSDSGFYLCAWRGQGLQPQHFGDGTRLSIL.

The CDR3 region has the DNA TGCGCCAGTGGTAGCGGGGGACTCACCGGGGAGCTGTTTTTT. Encoded protein: CASGSGGLTGELFF. The chain has TRBV5-1 and TRBJ2-2; 9 positions match TRBD2. Germline CDR1 is SGHRS and CDR2 is YFSETQ. The CDR3 covers 14 residues. V trimming: 8 bases; J trimming: 4 bases; junction bases outside the gene matches: 6.

V is TRBV27 and J is TRBJ1-2; no clear D. Per the germline V gene, CDR1 is MNHEY and CDR2 is SMNVEV (reference sequence). Trimming stripped 1 base from V and 2 bases from J, with 14 bases between. The CDR3 spans 16 residues. CDR3 sequence (DNA): TGTGCCAGCAGTTTATATATAGGGAGGGTGAACTATGGCTACACCTTC. Its protein is CASSLYIGRVNYGYTF.

This rearrangement joins TRBV7-3 to TRBJ1-1, with a weak D call TRBD1 (5 bases). Germline V gene data show CDR1 as SGHTA and CDR2 as FQGTGA. Trimming took 5 bases from V and 6 from J, leaving 13 bases between them. The CDR3 length is 13 residues. The CDR3 spells CASSPIQGSEAFF. In DNA, the CDR3 is TGTGCCAGCAGCCCGATCCAGGGTTCTGAAGCTTTCTTT.

This clone was seen only once. This chain connects TRBV29-1 to TRBJ2-3, with a weak D call TRBD1 (7 bases). The CDR3 loop spans 14 amino acids. CDR1 and CDR2 (germline): SQVTM, ANQGSEA. Trimming pared 7 bases from V and 1 base from J, leaving 15 bases between. This chain's CDR3 is CSGDTGEGTDTQYF. CDR3 coding DNA: TGCAGCGGGGACACAGGGGAGGGCACAGATACGCAGTATTTT.

Only one count was recorded for this clone. The genes are TRBV10-3 and TRBJ1-6, with D possibly TRBD1 on 5 matching bases. V was cut by 4 bases and J by 10 bases, with 17 bases left in between. This CDR3 is 15 amino acids long. The V gene's germline CDR1 is ENHRY and CDR2 SYGVKD. The CDR3 bases are TGTGCCATCAGTGCCCGGGCCGGGGGGGAATCACCCCTCCACTTT. Its translation: CAISARAGGESPLHF.

The chain carries TRBV20-1 and TRBJ1-1; D uncertain. This CDR3 spans 11 amino acids. CDR1 is DFQATT and CDR2 is SNEGSKA in the germline V gene (reference sequence). The CDR3 DNA reads TGCAGCGCGAAACGGAGATCTGAAGCTTTCTTT. Its translation is CSAKRRSEAFF.